The clone carrying this T cell receptor (beta chain) was detected once. The data were obtained in a study of shared clonotypes between healthy human individuals. Assay used: immunoSEQ multiplex PCR; TCRdb lists only in-frame clones, some missing. Among about 2.4 million clones listed, more than 85% were seen once. This TCR came from a man aged 18 to 30 in good health. Some clones in this sample may be carry-over from other donors' samples. Sequenced input: naive CD4+ T cells from PBMCs. The subset: CD45RA+ positively selected.

The CDR3 nucleotides are TGTGCCAGCAGTGGACCCTCTGGGGCCAACGTCCTGACTTTC. Its translation is CASSGPSGANVLTF. The J gene is TRBJ2-6, the V gene TRBV6-6; the D is unclear. Germline-derived CDR1 and CDR2 are MNHNY and SVGAGI (reference sequence). The V end lost 5 bases, the J end lost 0 bases, and 5 bases lay between the germline ends. The CDR3 runs 14 residues.